This T cell receptor beta chain was profiled in a study of glioma-infiltrating T cells after dendritic cell vaccination. The V gene lost 5 bases and the J gene lost 0 bases, with 10 bases spanning the gap. Germline CDR1 reads LNHDA; CDR2 reads SQIVND (reference sequence). This CDR3 contains 15 residues. Described time point: after dendritic cell vaccination, including at tumor progression/relapse. Primers: 60 V beta forward and 13 J beta reverse. The repertoire was sequenced with immunoSEQ multiplex PCR; TCRdb's copy has only in-frame clones and lacks some. The sample contains around 60,000 clones, around nine tenths of which appear only once.

Sequencing was performed on blood, taken after dendritic cell vaccination. The receptor comes from a human donor with glioblastoma. The chain is built from TRBV19 and TRBJ1-4, with D perhaps TRBD1 (5 bases). The CDR3 protein is CASSRGVATNEKLFF. The DNA of the CDR3 is TGTGCCAGTAGTCGGGGGGTTGCAACTAATGAAAAACTGTTTTTT.